The 31 T cell receptor beta chains below all came from one sample that was sequenced in a study of Graves' ophthalmopathy and Graves' hyperthyroidism. CDR3 regions of TCR beta were amplified from RNA transcripts. The first-round RT-PCR employed HTBI primers together with the Qiagen OneStep RT-PCR kit. A multiplex PCR was then performed as the second round. TCRdb re-analysed the multiplex PCR reads in MiXCR, keeping a single row per CDR3 protein. The sample carries about 370,000 distinct CDR3 sequences, about a sixth recorded once. The material sequenced was peripheral blood. The source is an adult woman with stable Graves' hyperthyroidism.

This clonotype occurred many times. V and J are TRBV24-1 and TRBJ2-5; TRBD2 agrees at 10 bases. Germline V gene data show CDR1 as KGHDR and CDR2 as SFDVKD. J was trimmed by 4 bases and V by 0 bases; bases with no gene match: 1. The CDR3 has 15 residues. CDR3 sequence reads: CATSDLVAGGETQYF. The CDR3, as DNA: TGTGCCACCAGTGATTTGGTAGCGGGAGGAGAGACCCAGTACTTC.

This clonotype was seen repeatedly, ten times or more. This chain joins TRBV6-1 and TRBJ2-2; TRBD2 is a possible D gene (5 bases). This CDR3 comprises 14 residues. Germline loops: CDR1 MNHNS, CDR2 SASEGT. The CDR3, as DNA: TGTGTCAACTCGCCGGACTTATTTACCGGGGAGCTGTTTTTT. Amino acid sequence: CVNSPDLFTGELFF.

In this sample, this clonotype turned up many times. V usage is TRBV28 and J usage is TRBJ2-5; TRBD2 matches 12 bases. The CDR3 loop spans 16 amino acids. Germline CDR1 is MDHEN and CDR2 is SYDVKM. V dropped 3 bases and J dropped 3; count of bases not matched to a gene: 5. The CDR3 DNA reads TGTGCCAGCAGTTTTTCGGCTAGCGGGAGGGAAGAGACCCAGTACTTC. It encodes CASSFSASGREETQYF.

This clonotype appeared a few times. The chain carries TRBV12-3 or TRBV12-4 and TRBJ1-1; D uncertain. Trimming removed 3 bases from V and 1 base from J, with 6 bases in between. The CDR3 is 13 amino acids. The CDR3 nucleotides are TGTGCCAGCAGTTTTAGCCGGAACACTGAAGCTTTCTTT. It translates to CASSFSRNTEAFF.

This clonotype occurred many times. The CDR3 DNA sequence: TGTGCCAGCAAGCCCTTAACAGCAGCCTACGAGCAGTACTTC. The encoded protein is CASKPLTAAYEQYF. The V and J genes are TRBV6-1 and TRBJ2-7; D is unresolved. Per germline, CDR1 MNHNS and CDR2 SASEGT. The CDR3 contains 14 residues. V dropped 7 bases and J dropped 2 bases, with 15 bases sitting between them.

As for this clonotype: No conserved phenylalanine or tryptophan is present at the end of the CDR3, so a read error is the likely explanation. The genes are TRBV5-1 and TRBJ1-2; possible D gene TRBD1, 6 bases. Germline CDR1 reads SGHRS; CDR2 reads YFSETQ. The CDR3 has 14 residues. Trimming took off 0 bases at V and 7 bases at J, with 13 bases between the two ends. The DNA of the CDR3 is TGCGCCAGCAGCTTGGGCAGGGGAGTCGGTGGCTACACCTAC. As protein: CASSLGRGVGGYTY.

This clonotype was picked up many times. An end of the junction differs from the germline gene, which may be a read error. This chain links TRBV11-2 with TRBJ2-7; no firm D call. The CDR3 consists of 11 residues. Germline V gene lookup returns CDR1 SGHAT and CDR2 FQNNGV. CDR3 coding DNA: TGTGCCAGCAGCTTAGATTACGGGCAGTACTTC. It is translated as CASSLDYGQYF.

This clonotype has at least ten counts. The chain uses TRBV20-1 and TRBJ1-5; 7 bases map to TRBD1. Germline lookup yields CDR1 DFQATT and CDR2 SNEGSKA (reference sequence). The CDR3 consists of 16 residues. The ends lost 4 bases at V and 1 base at J; junction bases unmatched: 10. Written as DNA, the CDR3 is TGCAGTGCTATGACAGGGTACCGGGGAAGCAATCAGCCCCAGCATTTT. It specifies CSAMTGYRGSNQPQHF.

There are many counts of this clonotype. The chain employs TRBV27 and TRBJ1-1; TRBD1 might be the D (6 bases). This CDR3 has 15 amino acids. V lost 6 bases and J 4 bases, leaving 18 bases between the germline ends. In germline, CDR1 is MNHEY, CDR2 SMNVEV (reference sequence). The CDR3 DNA is TGTGCCAGCAGGCGCTCCCTCCAGGGGAGCACTGAAGCTTTCTTT. It codes for CASRRSLQGSTEAFF.

This clonotype came up a few times. The chain is built from TRBV12-3 or TRBV12-4 and TRBJ2-2, with D uncertain. V lost 4 bases and J lost 2, with 14 bases in between. The CDR3 spans 16 residues. CDR3 region: CASSSVVTINTGELFF. DNA of the CDR3: TGTGCCAGCAGTTCTGTTGTAACCATCAACACCGGGGAGCTGTTTTTT.

The sample holds a few counts of this clonotype. One end of the junction is discordant with germline, which a read error may explain. The chain is built from TRBV28 and TRBJ2-5; TRBD2 agrees at 9 bases. CDR3 length: 16 amino acids. CDR1 is MDHEN, CDR2 SYDVKM, per germline. This CDR3 reads CAGSFSPGLARETQYF. Written as DNA, the CDR3 is TGTGCCGGCAGTTTCTCCCCTGGACTAGCGCGAGAGACCCAGTACTTC.

The gene calls are TRBV7-8 and TRBJ1-5, with 7 bases matching TRBD1. Losses at the gene ends were 9 bases for V and 3 bases for J; bases not matched to a gene: 5. The germline V gene encodes CDR1 SGHVS and CDR2 FQNEAQ. This CDR3 contains 13 residues. In DNA form, the CDR3 reads TGTGCCAGTCGGGGACAGATCAATCAGCCCCAGCATTTT. Translating it yields CASRGQINQPQHF.

This clonotype was counted many times. The gene calls are TRBV7-8 and TRBJ1-2, with 7 positions matching TRBD1. Trimming at V came to 0 bases and at J to 5 bases, leaving 9 bases not matched to a gene. Germline V CDR1 and CDR2: SGHVS, FQNEAQ. CDR3 size: 16 residues. The CDR3 coding sequence is TGTGCCAGCAGCTTAGCCCCTAAGACAGGGAAATATGGCTACACCTTC. As protein: CASSLAPKTGKYGYTF.

This clonotype has ten or more counts. The chain links TRBV6-6 to TRBJ2-7; D might be TRBD1 or TRBD2, each matching 5 bases. Per germline, CDR1 MNHNY and CDR2 SVGAGI (reference sequence). This CDR3 contains 15 residues. V was pared by 0 bases and J by 0 bases, with 9 bases between. The CDR3 here is CASSYSRDPSYEQYF. In DNA form, the CDR3 reads TGTGCCAGCAGTTACTCGAGGGACCCCTCCTACGAGCAGTACTTC.

This clonotype came up many times. The J gene is TRBJ2-7, the V gene TRBV27; TRBD2 aligns across 12 bases. The CDR3 consists of 16 residues. The germline V gene encodes CDR1 MNHEY and CDR2 SMNVEV (reference sequence). Losses at the gene ends were 1 base for V and 4 bases for J; bases not matched to a gene: 5. The CDR3 DNA is TGTGCCAGCAGTTTATTTCTAGCGGGAGGGCCGTACGAGCAGTACTTC. This translates into CASSLFLAGGPYEQYF.

This clonotype was observed many times. The CDR3 sequence: CATSRDAGYKNIQYF. The CDR3 nucleotides read TGTGCCACCAGCAGAGATGCGGGTTACAAAAACATTCAGTACTTC. The gene calls are TRBV15 and TRBJ2-4; tentative D call: TRBD2 (5 bases). The V gene's germline CDR1 is LNHNV and CDR2 YYDKDF (reference sequence). The CDR3 consists of 15 residues. Trimming left V 0 bases short and J 3 bases short, with 9 bases between.

This clonotype showed up many times. The J gene is TRBJ2-7, the V gene TRBV11-2; 10 nucleotides align to TRBD1. Germline V CDR1 and CDR2: SGHAT, FQNNGV. There are 18 residues in the CDR3. V lost 1 base, J lost 7 bases, and 16 bases stayed unmatched. The chain's CDR3 is CASSLVELRDRGAGEQYF. The CDR3 DNA sequence: TGTGCCAGCAGCTTAGTCGAACTTAGGGACAGGGGAGCGGGAGAGCAGTACTTC.

This chain joins TRBV2 and TRBJ1-1, with D possibly matching TRBD1 (6 bases). Trimming pared 8 bases from V and 7 bases from J, leaving 17 bases between. CDR1 SNHLY and CDR2 FYNNEI come from the germline V gene. The CDR3 length is 13 residues. CDR3 nucleotides: TGTGCCAGCGGCGACCGGGGGGCGGATGAAGCTTTCTTT. It yields the protein CASGDRGADEAFF. The variable domain in full, completed from reference TRBV2 and TRBJ1-1, reads EPEVTQTPSHQVTQMGQEVILRCVPISNHLYFYWYRQILGQKVEFLVSFYNNEISEKSEIFDDQFSVERPDGSNFTLKIRSTKLEDSAMYFCASGDRGADEAFFGQGTRLTVV.

This chain connects TRBV3-1 to TRBJ1-1, with TRBD1 matching over 9 bases. Trimming removed 5 bases from V and 5 bases from J; junction bases left unmatched: 9. Germline V CDR1 and CDR2: LGHDT, YNNKEL (reference sequence). The CDR3 runs to 15 residues. The CDR3 region is CASSKPGQGGTEAFF. In DNA form, the CDR3 reads TGTGCCAGCAGCAAACCGGGACAGGGAGGGACTGAAGCTTTCTTT.

A remark on this clonotype: It may be a read error: a sequence one base away is much more abundant. The chain joins TRBV12-3 or TRBV12-4 to TRBJ2-5, with a possible D match to TRBD2 (6 bases). This CDR3 has 14 residues. Written as DNA, the CDR3 is TGTGCCAGCAGTTTACTGGGGGGAGAAGAGACCAAGTACTTC. It codes for CASSLLGGEETKYF.

The rearrangement joins TRBV20-1 to TRBJ2-3, with D hard to call. Germline-derived CDR1 and CDR2 are DFQATT and SNEGSKA (reference sequence). Trimming left V 2 bases short and J 11 bases short, with 11 bases between. CDR3 length: 11 amino acids. CDR3 protein: CSARTAGMQYF. CDR3 DNA sequence: TGCAGTGCTAGAACGGCCGGAATGCAGTATTTT.

This clonotype was detected a few times. The chain uses TRBV30 and TRBJ1-3; tentatively, D is TRBD1 (5 bases). Looked up from germline, CDR1 is GTSNPN and CDR2 is SVGIG (reference sequence). Trimming removed 3 bases from V and 0 bases from J, with 15 bases in between. This CDR3 is built from 16 residues. CDR3 nucleotides: TGTGCCTGGAGCCGGGGGAGCGGGGACTCTGGAAACACCATATATTTT. The encoded protein is CAWSRGSGDSGNTIYF.

This clonotype was counted many times. The chain links TRBV5-1 to TRBJ1-1, with unresolved D. V lost 0 bases to trimming and J lost 2 bases, with 8 bases between them. Germline-derived CDR1 and CDR2 are SGHRS and YFSETQ. The CDR3 has 14 amino acids. This CDR3 reads CASSLDPANTEAFF. CDR3 DNA sequence: TGCGCCAGCAGCTTGGATCCAGCTAACACTGAAGCTTTCTTT.

There are many counts of this clonotype. V gene TRBV20-1 combines with J gene TRBJ2-3; TRBD1 agrees at 8 bases. Germline V lookup: CDR1 DFQATT, CDR2 SNEGSKA (reference sequence). CDR3 length: 14 amino acids. Trimming took 5 bases from V and 3 from J; bases not matched to a gene: 7. CDR3 coding DNA: TGCAGTGCTGAACGGACAGGGAAGACAGATACGCAGTATTTT. Translation gives CSAERTGKTDTQYF.

This clonotype was detected ten times or more. The V and J genes are TRBV30 and TRBJ1-1; TRBD1 aligns across 9 bases. The junction had 14 bases not matched to a gene; V was cut back by 1 base and J by 11 bases. The V gene's germline CDR1 is GTSNPN and CDR2 SVGIG (reference sequence). The CDR3 is 15 residues long. CDR3 sequence (DNA): TGTGCCTGGAGTGAAACAGGGGGCGCGGCACCTCGCGCTTTCTTT. It yields the protein CAWSETGGAAPRAFF.

This clonotype was recorded many times. The chain links TRBV28 to TRBJ2-7; the match to TRBD1 covers 11 bases. CDR1 is MDHEN, CDR2 SYDVKM, per germline. The trim removed 3 bases at V and 6 bases at J, leaving 7 bases unmatched. CDR3 length: 15 amino acids. CDR3 loop: CASSFRRTGGAEQYF. CDR3 in DNA: TGTGCCAGCAGTTTTAGGAGGACAGGGGGCGCCGAGCAGTACTTC.

This clonotype was seen many times. The chain employs TRBV7-2 and TRBJ2-7, with D perhaps matching TRBD1 (5 bases). V shed 5 bases and J shed 1 base, with 18 bases lying between them. The CDR3 has 16 amino acids. Germline CDR1 reads SGHTA; CDR2 reads FQGNSA. The DNA for the CDR3 is TGTGCCAGCAGCCAACCGACAGCGCTTCGGTCCTACGAGCAGTACTTC. This encodes CASSQPTALRSYEQYF.

The chain joins TRBV15 to TRBJ1-1; D is uncertain. The CDR3 runs 14 residues. Trimming cost V 5 bases and J 0 bases, with 10 bases left between them. Germline V gene lookup returns CDR1 LNHNV and CDR2 YYDKDF (reference sequence). CDR3 nucleotides: TGTGCCACCAGCCACGGACGGGTGAACACTGAAGCTTTCTTT. Amino acid sequence: CATSHGRVNTEAFF.

This clonotype occurred many times. The chain carries TRBV18 and TRBJ2-5, with unresolved D. Germline-derived CDR1 and CDR2 are KGHSH and LQKENI. The CDR3 spans 14 residues. Trimming pared 2 bases from V and 5 bases from J, leaving 12 bases between. CDR3 in amino acids: CASSPKVQEETQYF. The DNA of the CDR3 is TGTGCCAGCTCACCAAAGGTACAAGAGGAGACCCAGTACTTC.

This clonotype was counted many times. The chain joins TRBV2 to TRBJ1-3; weak D call: TRBD1 (6 bases). The CDR3 sequence is 16 residues long. Trimming left V 3 bases short and J 0 bases short, with 12 bases between. Per germline, CDR1 SNHLY and CDR2 FYNNEI. The CDR3 DNA reads TGTGCCAGCAGTGACCTCGACAGGAGCTCTGGAAACACCATATATTTT. Its protein is CASSDLDRSSGNTIYF.

This clonotype was seen repeatedly, ten times or more. The chain uses TRBV28 and TRBJ2-7; the D gene is possibly TRBD1 (6 bases). The CDR3 loop spans 14 amino acids. The germline V gene has CDR1 MDHEN and CDR2 SYDVKM. V dropped 3 bases and J dropped 3 bases, with 12 bases sitting between them. CDR3 residues: CASSFRGKGYEQYF. The CDR3 DNA reads as TGTGCCAGCAGTTTTAGGGGGAAGGGCTACGAGCAGTACTTC.